This T cell receptor beta chain was captured in a study of control samples from healthy donors and cancer patients. From germline, CDR1 is SGHNT and CDR2 YYREEE (reference sequence). Trimming cost V 1 base and J 2 bases; bases outside gene matches: 7. The CDR3 extends over 16 amino acids. TCRdb's copy holds only in-frame clones and misses some; the assay was immunoSEQ multiplex PCR. The table lists over 150,000 clones, roughly 95% of them singletons. Sequenced input: blood. The chain has TRBV5-4 and TRBJ2-5; TRBD1 aligns across 8 bases. The receptor was isolated from a woman younger than 45 in good health. The CDR3 is CASSLPRTGQQETQYF. CDR3 in DNA: TGTGCCAGCAGCTTGCCACGGACAGGGCAACAAGAGACCCAGTACTTC.